These 22 T cell receptor beta chains originate from one sample sequenced in a study of identical twins. TCRdb recomputed calls from the 5' RACE reads with MiXCR, one row per CDR3 protein. The sample shows a few hundred thousand distinct CDR3 sequences, roughly 13% of them seen only once. These data were also reused for a study on yellow fever vaccine responses in identical twins.

Sequences were obtained from memory (CD45RO+) T cells sorted from blood. The receptors originated from a woman aged 18-35 years in good health.

The chain links TRBV12-3 or TRBV12-4 to TRBJ1-6; the D gene is possibly TRBD1 (5 bases). This CDR3 spans 15 amino acids. Trimming removed 5 bases at V and 6 bases at J, with 14 bases between. The CDR3 DNA follows: TGTGCCAGCAGTCCCGTACGGGGGATTAATTCACCCCTCCACTTT. Protein: CASSPVRGINSPLHF.

This sequence joins TRBV4-1 and TRBJ2-7; possibly TRBD1 for D (5 bases). Germline V gene sequence: CDR1 MGHRA, CDR2 YSYEKL. The CDR3 runs to 15 residues. V was trimmed by 3 bases and J by 2 bases, leaving 14 bases between them. CDR3 amino acids: CASSQGAGFPYEQYF. DNA for the CDR3: TGCGCCAGCAGCCAGGGTGCAGGGTTCCCCTACGAGCAGTACTTC.

This clonotype came up many times. The chain recombines TRBV4-2 with TRBJ2-1; no firm D call. This CDR3 is built from 12 residues. Per the germline V gene, CDR1 is LGHNA and CDR2 is YNFKEQ. V was cut by 0 bases and J by 9 bases, with 6 bases left in between. The CDR3 loop is CASSQEGGEQFF. DNA of the CDR3: TGTGCCAGCAGCCAAGAGGGTGGTGAGCAGTTCTTC.

There are a few counts of this clonotype. The gene calls are TRBV20-1 and TRBJ2-7; TRBD2 agrees at 13 bases. The ends lost 6 bases at V and 4 bases at J; junction bases unmatched: 6. The CDR3 sequence is 14 residues long. Germline values: CDR1 DFQATT, CDR2 SNEGSKA (reference sequence). As DNA, the CDR3 is TGCAGTGCGGAGGGACTAGCGGGAATTTACGAGCAGTACTTC. It yields the protein CSAEGLAGIYEQYF.

V and J are TRBV7-9 and TRBJ1-1; 8 nucleotides match TRBD1. V trimming: 5 bases; J trimming: 11 bases; junction bases outside the gene matches: 10. Germline CDR1 reads SEHNR; CDR2 reads FQNEAQ (reference sequence). CDR3 length: 13 amino acids. CDR3 DNA: TGTGCCAGCAGCCCTGGCCCCCAGGGGGCGGCTTTCTTT. Translating it yields CASSPGPQGAAFF. Complete variable domain (other parts from reference TRBV7-9 and TRBJ1-1): DTGVSQNPRHKITKRGQNVTFRCDPISEHNRLYWYRQTLGQGPEFLTYFQNEAQLEKSRLLSDRFSAERPKGSFSTLEIQRTEQGDSAMYLCASSPGPQGAAFFGQGTRLTVV.

In its sample, this clonotype was seen once. The conserved closing phenylalanine or tryptophan is absent in this CDR3, likely reflecting a read error. The rearrangement links TRBV19 to TRBJ2-3, with a weak D call TRBD1 (6 bases). The CDR3 is 16 amino acids. The V and J ends lost 5 bases and 3 bases respectively, with 18 bases between them. CDR1 and CDR2 from the germline V gene are LNHDA and SQIVND (reference sequence). The CDR3, as DNA: TGTGCCAGTAGTGACGTTTTAGGACAGACTACAGATACGCAGTATATT. It translates to CASSDVLGQTTDTQYI.

This clonotype was recorded many times. The chain links TRBV6-1 to TRBJ1-1; 7 nucleotides match TRBD1. The CDR3 length is 15 residues. Germline V gives CDR1 MNHNS, CDR2 SASEGT. The J segment lost 2 bases and the V segment lost 6 bases, leaving 9 bases of the junction unmatched. DNA for the CDR3: TGTGCCAGCAGGGGGGGTGGGACAGCCAACACTGAAGCTTTCTTT. The encoded protein is CASRGGGTANTEAFF.

This clonotype was seen ten or more times. This sequence joins TRBV6-1 and TRBJ2-3; TRBD2 is a possible D gene (5 bases). V was shortened by 9 bases and J by 0 bases, with 10 bases between the two germline ends. The CDR3 runs to 13 residues. In germline, CDR1 is MNHNS, CDR2 SASEGT. DNA of the CDR3: TGTGCCAGTACCGGGGTTAGCACAGATACGCAGTATTTT. Protein product: CASTGVSTDTQYF.

J is TRBJ1-4 and V is TRBV5-6, with D hard to call. This CDR3 is 13 amino acids long. CDR1 is SGHDT, CDR2 YYEEEE, per germline. V was pared by 4 bases and J by 10 bases, with 14 bases between. CDR3 region: CASSVQQIAKLFF. The DNA for the CDR3 is TGTGCCAGCAGCGTCCAACAGATCGCAAAACTGTTTTTT.

In DNA, the CDR3 is TGTGCCAGCATGCCCGGGGGGCTCGGCACCGGGGAGCTGTTTTTT. Translation gives CASMPGGLGTGELFF. This chain connects TRBV2 to TRBJ2-2, with D possibly matching TRBD2 (7 bases). The CDR3 loop spans 15 amino acids. V dropped 7 bases and J dropped 4 bases, with 16 bases sitting between them. From germline, CDR1 is SNHLY and CDR2 FYNNEI.

This clonotype was counted many times. V usage is TRBV20-1 and J usage is TRBJ2-7; D not certain. CDR3 size: 12 residues. V was pared by 3 bases and J by 2 bases, with 8 bases between. Germline V lookup: CDR1 DFQATT, CDR2 SNEGSKA (reference sequence). The CDR3 nucleotides are TGCAGTGCTAGGGGCGGAACCTACGAGCAGTACTTC. Its protein is CSARGGTYEQYF.

For the CDR3, the DNA is TGTGCCAGCAGCTCCCGGGGGCAGGGGGAGCTGTTTTTT. Translation: CASSSRGQGELFF. The rearrangement joins TRBV7-2 to TRBJ2-2; TRBD1 or TRBD2 may be the D gene (6 bases each). The length of the CDR3 is 13 residues. Trimming cost V 4 bases and J 8 bases, with 11 bases left between them. Germline CDR1 reads SGHTA; CDR2 reads FQGNSA.

Only a few counts were recorded for this clonotype. This chain joins TRBV6-1 and TRBJ1-1; unclear D gene. This CDR3 comprises 14 residues. Between the trimmed V and J ends, which lost 6 bases and 0 bases, there was a span of 11 bases. In germline, CDR1 is MNHNS, CDR2 SASEGT. For the CDR3, the DNA is TGTGCCAGCAGCGGCACACCAATGAACACTGAAGCTTTCTTT. As protein: CASSGTPMNTEAFF.

This clonotype was found a few times. The chain has TRBV5-1 and TRBJ1-1; 7 bases map to TRBD1. The J segment lost 0 bases and the V segment lost 3 bases, leaving 5 bases of the junction unmatched. The CDR3 has 15 amino acids. Germline values: CDR1 SGHRS, CDR2 YFSETQ. The CDR3 DNA is TGCGCCAGCAGCTCAAACAGGGGCATGAACACTGAAGCTTTCTTT. Its protein product is CASSSNRGMNTEAFF.

In its sample, this clonotype was seen a few times. The rearrangement links TRBV5-6 to TRBJ1-4, with a possible D match to TRBD1 (5 bases). Deletions cut 0 bases from V and 3 bases from J, with 9 bases between. The CDR3 spans 15 residues. Germline V gene sequence: CDR1 SGHDT, CDR2 YYEEEE. The CDR3 region has the DNA TGTGCCAGCAGCTTGGTGGGGGAATCTAATGAAAAACTGTTTTTT. It is translated as CASSLVGESNEKLFF.

This rearrangement joins TRBV20-1 to TRBJ2-1; 9 bases agree with TRBD2. The germline V gene has CDR1 DFQATT and CDR2 SNEGSKA (reference sequence). Trimming took 0 bases from V and 7 from J; bases not matched to a gene: 10. CDR3 length: 16 amino acids. The CDR3 loop reads CSARDRGGGAINEQFF. DNA for the CDR3: TGCAGTGCTAGAGATCGCGGCGGGGGGGCTATTAATGAGCAGTTCTTC.

This clonotype was counted a few times. The chain is built from TRBV28 and TRBJ2-5, with TRBD2 matching 11 bases. With 4 bases clipped from V and 5 bases from J, the junction kept 12 bases outside the gene matches. This CDR3 has 17 residues. Germline CDR1 and CDR2: MDHEN and SYDVKM. The CDR3 DNA follows: TGTGCCAGCAGTTCCGACCGTAGCGGGAGGGCCGGGGAGACCCAGTACTTC. Translating it yields CASSSDRSGRAGETQYF.

This clonotype was seen ten or more times. The V call is TRBV6-1, the J call TRBJ2-7; the match to TRBD1 covers 8 bases. Germline CDR1 reads MNHNS; CDR2 reads SASEGT. Trimming cost V 4 bases and J 2 bases; bases outside gene matches: 4. The CDR3 sequence is 14 residues long. The CDR3 loop reads CASSVNRGTYEQYF. CDR3 DNA sequence: TGTGCCAGCAGTGTAAACAGGGGGACCTACGAGCAGTACTTC.

The chain combines TRBV24-1 with TRBJ2-7; D gene ambiguous. The CDR3 spans 11 residues. The V and J ends lost 0 bases and 6 bases respectively, with 2 bases between them. The germline CDR1 and CDR2 sequences are KGHDR and SFDVKD. This CDR3 is CATSDLLEQYF. CDR3 sequence (DNA): TGTGCCACCAGTGATTTGCTCGAGCAGTACTTC.

The genes are TRBV5-1 and TRBJ2-7; 7 bases are a match to TRBD2. This CDR3 contains 14 residues. V gave up 4 bases and J gave up 2 bases; unmatched junction bases: 6. Germline loops: CDR1 SGHRS, CDR2 YFSETQ. In DNA form, the CDR3 reads TGCGCCAGCAGCCTTACTAGCGTTACCTACGAGCAGTACTTC. It is translated as CASSLTSVTYEQYF.

The chain employs TRBV7-2 and TRBJ2-5; D remains ambiguous. The germline V and J ends were trimmed by 5 bases and 0 bases, with 10 bases remaining between them. The CDR3 loop spans 14 amino acids. In germline, CDR1 is SGHTA, CDR2 FQGNSA. CDR3 DNA: TGTGCCAGCAGCAGACCTACGTACCAAGAGACCCAGTACTTC. Translation gives CASSRPTYQETQYF. Based on the CDR3 plus reference TRBV7-2 and TRBJ2-5, the full variable domain is GAGVSQSPSNKVTEKGKDVELRCDPISGHTALYWYRQSLGQGLEFLIYFQGNSAPDKSGLPSDRFSAERTGGSVSTLTIQRTQQEDSAVYLCASSRPTYQETQYFGPGTRLLVL.

Within the sample, this clonotype is medium-sized. The chain couples TRBV24-1 to TRBJ2-2; 10 bases agree with TRBD1. CDR3 size: 14 residues. The V and J ends lost 9 bases and 6 bases, in that order; junction bases with no gene match: 6. Germline loops: CDR1 KGHDR, CDR2 SFDVKD. The CDR3 region has the DNA TGTGCCACCGGCGGGACAGGGGAGTCCGGGGAGCTGTTTTTT. Amino acids: CATGGTGESGELFF.